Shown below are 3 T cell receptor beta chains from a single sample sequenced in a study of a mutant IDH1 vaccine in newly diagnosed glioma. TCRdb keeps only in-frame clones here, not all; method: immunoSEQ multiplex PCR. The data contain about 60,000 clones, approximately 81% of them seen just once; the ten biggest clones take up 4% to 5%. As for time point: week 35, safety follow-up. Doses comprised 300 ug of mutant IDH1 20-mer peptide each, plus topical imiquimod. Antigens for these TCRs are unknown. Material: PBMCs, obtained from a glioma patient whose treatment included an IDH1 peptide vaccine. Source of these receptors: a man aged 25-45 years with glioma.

CDR3 amino acids: CASILGQGDYNEQFF. CDR3 nucleotide sequence: TGTGCCAGCATCCTGGGACAGGGGGACTACAATGAGCAGTTCTTC. The chain couples TRBV5-5 to TRBJ2-1, with 11 bases lining up with TRBD1. CDR1 and CDR2 from the germline V gene are SGHKS and YYEKEE (reference sequence). CDR3 length: 15 amino acids. V shed 6 bases, J shed 3 bases, and the junction held 5 bases outside the gene matches. Filled out from reference TRBV5-5 and TRBJ2-1, the complete variable domain reads DAGVTQSPTHLIKTRGQQVTLRCSPISGHKSVSWYQQVLGQGPQFIFQYYEKEERGRGNFPDRFSARQFPNYSSELNVNALLLGDSALYLCASILGQGDYNEQFFGPGTRLTVL.

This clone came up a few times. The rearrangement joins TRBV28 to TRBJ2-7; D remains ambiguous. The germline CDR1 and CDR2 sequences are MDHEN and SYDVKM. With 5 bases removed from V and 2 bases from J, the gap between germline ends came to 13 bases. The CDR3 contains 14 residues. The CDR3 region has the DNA TGTGCCAGCAGTCCCCGAGGACCTCCCTACGAGCAGTACTTC. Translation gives CASSPRGPPYEQYF.

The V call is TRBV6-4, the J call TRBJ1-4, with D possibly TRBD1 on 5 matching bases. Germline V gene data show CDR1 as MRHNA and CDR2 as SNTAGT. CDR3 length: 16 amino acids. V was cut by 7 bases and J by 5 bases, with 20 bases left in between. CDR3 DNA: TGTGCCAGCACCGGGACTAGACTCCGACAAAATGAAAAACTGTTTTTT. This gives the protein CASTGTRLRQNEKLFF.